A single sample gave rise to the 12 T cell receptor beta chains below, sequenced in a study of Graves' ophthalmopathy and Graves' hyperthyroidism. Using RNA transcripts, the TCR beta CDR3 regions were amplified. The workflow started with a first-round RT-PCR run with HTBI primers and then moved on to a second-round multiplex PCR. TCRdb analysed the multiplex PCR reads with MiXCR anew, one entry per CDR3 protein. There are about 1.1 million distinct CDR3 sequences in the sample; about 35% occur only once, and around 10% lies in the top ten. Material for sequencing was peripheral blood or thyroid tissue (not recorded which). Receptor source: an adult man with Graves' hyperthyroidism.

For this clonotype: One base away lies a much larger clone, so this may be a sequencing read error. The genes are TRBV7-2 and TRBJ1-3; the D is unclear. CDR1 is SGHTA, CDR2 FQGNSA, per germline. This CDR3 is 12 amino acids long. The CDR3 sequence is CAGRLGGNTIYF. The DNA for the CDR3 is TGTGCCGGCAGACTGGGCGGAAACACCATATATTTT. The entire variable domain, with the rest obtained from reference TRBV7-2 and TRBJ1-3, is as follows: GAGVSQSPSNKVTEKGKDVELRCDPISGHTALYWYRQSLGQGLEFLIYFQGNSAPDKSGLPSDRFSAERTGGSVSTLTIQRTQQEDSAVYLCAGRLGGNTIYFGEGSWLTVV.

CDR3 residues: CASSASSEETQYF. CDR3 DNA: TGTGCCAGCAGTGCCAGCTCCGAAGAGACCCAGTACTTC. This chain joins TRBV28 and TRBJ2-5; the D is unclear. V dropped 5 bases and J dropped 3 bases, with 10 bases sitting between them. The V gene's germline CDR1 is MDHEN and CDR2 SYDVKM. The CDR3 contains 13 residues.

The chain uses TRBV24-1 and TRBJ2-1; tentatively, D is TRBD2 (6 bases). This CDR3 region has 15 residues. The germline V gene encodes CDR1 KGHDR and CDR2 SFDVKD. Trimming cost V 4 bases and J 1 base, with 10 bases left between them. The CDR3 spells CATSDPGESYNEQFF. The CDR3 DNA reads TGTGCCACCAGTGACCCGGGGGAGTCCTACAATGAGCAGTTCTTC.

The rearrangement uses TRBV28 and TRBJ1-2; 9 bases fit TRBD1. J was trimmed by 8 bases and V by 7 bases; bases with no gene match: 11. The CDR3 contains 14 residues. From germline, CDR1 is MDHEN and CDR2 SYDVKM. The CDR3 loop is CASKTGGTAGGYTF. CDR3 DNA sequence: TGTGCCAGCAAGACAGGGGGTACGGCGGGAGGCTACACCTTC.

At least ten counts were recorded for this clonotype. This rearrangement joins TRBV20-1 to TRBJ2-5, with D unresolved. V dropped 7 bases and J dropped 0 bases, with 15 bases sitting between them. Germline CDR1 reads DFQATT; CDR2 reads SNEGSKA (reference sequence). There are 14 residues in the CDR3. CDR3 sequence reads: CSGKQPGYQETQYF. The DNA of the CDR3 is TGCAGTGGAAAACAGCCCGGGTACCAAGAGACCCAGTACTTC.

A remark on this clonotype: One end of the junction is discordant with germline, which a read error may explain. The chain uses TRBV5-1 and TRBJ2-2; D is unresolved. CDR3 length: 14 amino acids. Germline V gene sequence: CDR1 SGHRS, CDR2 YFSETQ. The chain's CDR3 is CASSPNIAAGELFF. CDR3 DNA: TGTGCCAGCAGCCCTAATATAGCCGCCGGGGAGCTGTTTTTT.

This clonotype occurred many times. V is TRBV11-2 and J is TRBJ2-5; D may be TRBD1 (6 bases). Germline assignment: CDR1 SGHAT and CDR2 FQNNGV. Trimming removed 1 base from V and 0 bases from J, with 9 bases in between. CDR3 length: 15 residues. The CDR3, as DNA: TGTGCCAGCAGCTTAGGGGACACTGACCAAGAGACCCAGTACTTC. Translated, it gives CASSLGDTDQETQYF.

The chain has TRBV28 and TRBJ1-4; 9 bases fit TRBD1. CDR1 MDHEN and CDR2 SYDVKM come from the germline V gene. V shed 1 base and J 8 bases; nucleotides not matched to a gene: 5. The CDR3 is 15 residues long. The CDR3 sequence: CASSLLSGTGEKLFF. The DNA for the CDR3 is TGTGCCAGCAGTTTATTGTCCGGGACAGGGGAAAAACTGTTTTTT.

This clonotype was observed at least ten times. The chain uses TRBV19 and TRBJ1-1; TRBD1 aligns across 8 bases. The CDR3 runs to 12 residues. Trimming removed 10 bases from V and 9 bases from J; junction bases left unmatched: 10. Germline-derived CDR1 and CDR2 are LNHDA and SQIVND (reference sequence). CDR3 nucleotides: TGTGCCACCATAGTCGGGGACAGGCAAGCTTTCTTT. As protein: CATIVGDRQAFF.

A note on this clonotype: The germline gene is not matched at one end of the junction; a read error may be the cause. The DNA for the CDR3 is TGCGCCAGCAGTGTGGACAGCCCTACTCTTGTGATCTTT. Translating it yields CASSVDSPTLVIF. The chain combines TRBV10-2 with TRBJ1-1; D perhaps matches TRBD1 (6 bases). CDR3 length: 13 residues. The germline gives CDR1 WSHSY, CDR2 SAAADI.

A word on this clonotype: The CDR3 carries no conserved terminal phenylalanine or tryptophan, so it likely arises from a read error. It is unclear where the CDR3 begins or ends on the DNA, so no DNA is shown, and the CDR3 is as TCRdb lists it. The rearrangement uses TRBV5-1 and TRBJ2-5; the table assigns TRBD2, which was not confirmed against the DNA. CDR1 and CDR2 from the germline V gene are SGHRS and YFSETQ. Inclusive of both ends, the CDR3 amounts to 11 amino acids. CDR3 protein: CASSPRTALAG.

This chain connects TRBV19 to TRBJ2-7; no clear D. Germline V gene lookup returns CDR1 LNHDA and CDR2 SQIVND (reference sequence). V lost 3 bases, J lost 6 bases, and 6 bases lay in between. The CDR3 spans 11 residues. CDR3 sequence (DNA): TGTGCCAGTAGTATGTTCAGCGAGCAGTACTTC. Protein sequence: CASSMFSEQYF.